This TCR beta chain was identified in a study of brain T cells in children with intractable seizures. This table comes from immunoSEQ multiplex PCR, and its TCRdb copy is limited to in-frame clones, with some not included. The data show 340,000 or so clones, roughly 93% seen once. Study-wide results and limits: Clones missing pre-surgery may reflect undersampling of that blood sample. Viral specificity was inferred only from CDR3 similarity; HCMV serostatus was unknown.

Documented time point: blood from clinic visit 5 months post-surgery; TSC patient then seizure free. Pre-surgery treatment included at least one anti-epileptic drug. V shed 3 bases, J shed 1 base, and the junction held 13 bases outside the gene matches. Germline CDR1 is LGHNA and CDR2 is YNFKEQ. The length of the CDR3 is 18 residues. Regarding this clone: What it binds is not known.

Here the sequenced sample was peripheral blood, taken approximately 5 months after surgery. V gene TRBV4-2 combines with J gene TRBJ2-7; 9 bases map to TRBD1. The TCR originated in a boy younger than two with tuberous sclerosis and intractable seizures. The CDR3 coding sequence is TGTGCCAGCAGCCATCCACCGTCGGGGGGACAGGGTTCCTACGAGCAGTACTTC. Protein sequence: CASSHPPSGGQGSYEQYF.